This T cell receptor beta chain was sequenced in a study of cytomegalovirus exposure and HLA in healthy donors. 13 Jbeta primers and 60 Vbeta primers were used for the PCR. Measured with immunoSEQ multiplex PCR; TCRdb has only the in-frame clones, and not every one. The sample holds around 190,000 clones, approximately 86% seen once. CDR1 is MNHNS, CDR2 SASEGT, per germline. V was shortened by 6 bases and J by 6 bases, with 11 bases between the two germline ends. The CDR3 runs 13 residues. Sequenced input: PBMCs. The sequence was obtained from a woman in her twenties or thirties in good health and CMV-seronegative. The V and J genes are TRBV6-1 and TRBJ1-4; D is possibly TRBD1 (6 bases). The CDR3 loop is CASRGGGYEKLFF. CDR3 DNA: TGTGCCAGCAGGGGTGGGGGCTATGAAAAACTGTTTTTT.